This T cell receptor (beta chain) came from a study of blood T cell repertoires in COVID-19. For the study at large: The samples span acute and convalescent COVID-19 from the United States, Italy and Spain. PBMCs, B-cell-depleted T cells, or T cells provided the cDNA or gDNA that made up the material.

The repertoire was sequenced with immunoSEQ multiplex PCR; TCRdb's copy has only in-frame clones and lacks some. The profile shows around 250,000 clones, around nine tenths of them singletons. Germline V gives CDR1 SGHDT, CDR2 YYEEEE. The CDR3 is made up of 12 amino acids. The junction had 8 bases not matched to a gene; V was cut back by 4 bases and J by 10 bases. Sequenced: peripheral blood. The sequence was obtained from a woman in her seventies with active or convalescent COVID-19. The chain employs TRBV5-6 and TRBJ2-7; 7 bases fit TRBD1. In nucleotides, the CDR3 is TGTGCCAGCAGCCCAGGGGGATGGAAACAGTACTTC. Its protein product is CASSPGGWKQYF.